The rows below give T cell receptor beta chains drawn from one sample of a study of cytomegalovirus exposure and HLA in healthy donors. TCRdb keeps only in-frame clones here, not all; method: immunoSEQ multiplex PCR. The sample contains around 64,000 clones, 70% to 75% of which appear only once. The specimen sequenced was PBMCs. The origin of the receptors is a man aged 25 to 40 in good health and CMV-seropositive. Both conserved end residues are trimmed from each CDR3. The size field is filled for only some rows; it gives once, few, many or a size class.

.	TRBV7-2	ASSSFTGGNYGYT
.	TRBV12-5	ASGLAAGGSNEQF
.	TRBV4-2	ASSLTGGTGELF
.	TRBV9	ASSVGTPGETQY
.	TRBV7-8	ASSLADPPRSYEQY
.	TRBV28	ATGGTGRGYT
.	TRBV15	ATSRDNWALGTGGISSYNEQF
.	TRBV28	ASTQGLAGRETQY
few	TRBV29-1	SVVRDRGTEAF
.	TRBV6-5	ASSYGGGLYEQY
once	TRBV7-8	ASSPTGGYTGELF
.	TRBV7-2	ASSHPGLAGLTDTQY
.	TRBV27	ASSSPAGATDTQY
.	TRBV28	ASSLFSGGYNEQF
.	TRBV7-9	AQGVQGPEAF
once	TRBV28	ASNSAGTAPYEQY
once	TRBV4-3	ASSQVGSGLYNEQF
.	TRBV9	ASSGTSISTNEKLF
.	TRBV28	ASSRTSGGAGTGELF
.	TRBV7-3	ASSHMGDYGYT
few	TRBV6-1	ASRDSDSANTEAF
.	TRBV2	ASSGTRVGYT
once	TRBV13	ASSLEGPAGGPTDTQY
.	TRBV5-6	ASSEGQGNNSPLH
.	TRBV28	ASSSPGQGAPLEQY
.	TRBV5-1	ASSPDRGETQY
.	TRBV4-3	ASSLGGGVSHEQF
.	TRBV4-1	ASSSTGFQATYEQY
.	TRBV27	ASSLSWRGLNEKLF
.	TRBV5-6	ASSLGQPTGELF
.	TRBV7-8	ASSSPQGTGELF
.	TRBV29-1	SGRRGGDEKLF
.	TRBV7-9	ASSAGGVLVREKLF
.	TRBV5-5	ASSLALTGPYEQY
.	TRBV6-5	ASSPPGGTGNTIY
.	TRBV19	ASSAPGRRTEAF
.	TRBV7-2	ASSKGRGGTEAF
.	TRBV27	ASSLKGPLAGGFSFSYEQY
.	TRBV5-6	ASSYQKYYGYT
once	TRBV27	ASSFSGGYTDTQY
.	TRBV7-2	ASSFSANYGYT
.	TRBV19	ASHRQGDYGYT
.	TRBV6-5	ASSLAGGALNEQF
.	TRBV29-1	SVIDSTYGYT
.	TRBV29-1	SVERRLNTEAF
.	TRBV7-9	ASSQTGGTEAF
.	TRBV5-4	ASSATGANEKLF
.	TRBV4-1	ASSQETVWTQY
.	TRBV6-5	ASSPDTVSTPLH
.	TRBV19	ASSSQAAGNTIY
.	TRBV5-4	ASSLEGGRAYGYT
.	TRBV16	ASSQRTGPNQPQH